One T cell receptor (beta chain) is described in this entry. Sequencing used immunoSEQ multiplex PCR; TCRdb keeps in-frame clones, though not all of them. The repertoire holds tens of thousands of clones, about 88% seen once, with about 35% in the top ten. Trimming took 0 bases from V and 5 from J, leaving 9 bases between them. Germline loops: CDR1 SGHRS, CDR2 YFSETQ. This CDR3 is 14 amino acids long. The data belong to a study of control samples from healthy donors and cancer patients. Material: PBMCs. V usage is TRBV5-1 and J usage is TRBJ2-1; D is ambiguous. The source of this sequence is a man in his sixties or seventies with lung cancer. CDR3 coding DNA: TGCGCCAGCAGCTTGGCGGTGGCACACAATGAGCAGTTCTTC. The encoded protein is CASSLAVAHNEQFF. Complete variable domain (other parts from reference TRBV5-1 and TRBJ2-1): KAGVTQTPRYLIKTRGQQVTLSCSPISGHRSVSWYQQTPGQGLQFLFEYFSETQRNKGNFPGRFSGRQFSNSRSEMNVSTLELGDSALYLCASSLAVAHNEQFFGPGTRLTVL.